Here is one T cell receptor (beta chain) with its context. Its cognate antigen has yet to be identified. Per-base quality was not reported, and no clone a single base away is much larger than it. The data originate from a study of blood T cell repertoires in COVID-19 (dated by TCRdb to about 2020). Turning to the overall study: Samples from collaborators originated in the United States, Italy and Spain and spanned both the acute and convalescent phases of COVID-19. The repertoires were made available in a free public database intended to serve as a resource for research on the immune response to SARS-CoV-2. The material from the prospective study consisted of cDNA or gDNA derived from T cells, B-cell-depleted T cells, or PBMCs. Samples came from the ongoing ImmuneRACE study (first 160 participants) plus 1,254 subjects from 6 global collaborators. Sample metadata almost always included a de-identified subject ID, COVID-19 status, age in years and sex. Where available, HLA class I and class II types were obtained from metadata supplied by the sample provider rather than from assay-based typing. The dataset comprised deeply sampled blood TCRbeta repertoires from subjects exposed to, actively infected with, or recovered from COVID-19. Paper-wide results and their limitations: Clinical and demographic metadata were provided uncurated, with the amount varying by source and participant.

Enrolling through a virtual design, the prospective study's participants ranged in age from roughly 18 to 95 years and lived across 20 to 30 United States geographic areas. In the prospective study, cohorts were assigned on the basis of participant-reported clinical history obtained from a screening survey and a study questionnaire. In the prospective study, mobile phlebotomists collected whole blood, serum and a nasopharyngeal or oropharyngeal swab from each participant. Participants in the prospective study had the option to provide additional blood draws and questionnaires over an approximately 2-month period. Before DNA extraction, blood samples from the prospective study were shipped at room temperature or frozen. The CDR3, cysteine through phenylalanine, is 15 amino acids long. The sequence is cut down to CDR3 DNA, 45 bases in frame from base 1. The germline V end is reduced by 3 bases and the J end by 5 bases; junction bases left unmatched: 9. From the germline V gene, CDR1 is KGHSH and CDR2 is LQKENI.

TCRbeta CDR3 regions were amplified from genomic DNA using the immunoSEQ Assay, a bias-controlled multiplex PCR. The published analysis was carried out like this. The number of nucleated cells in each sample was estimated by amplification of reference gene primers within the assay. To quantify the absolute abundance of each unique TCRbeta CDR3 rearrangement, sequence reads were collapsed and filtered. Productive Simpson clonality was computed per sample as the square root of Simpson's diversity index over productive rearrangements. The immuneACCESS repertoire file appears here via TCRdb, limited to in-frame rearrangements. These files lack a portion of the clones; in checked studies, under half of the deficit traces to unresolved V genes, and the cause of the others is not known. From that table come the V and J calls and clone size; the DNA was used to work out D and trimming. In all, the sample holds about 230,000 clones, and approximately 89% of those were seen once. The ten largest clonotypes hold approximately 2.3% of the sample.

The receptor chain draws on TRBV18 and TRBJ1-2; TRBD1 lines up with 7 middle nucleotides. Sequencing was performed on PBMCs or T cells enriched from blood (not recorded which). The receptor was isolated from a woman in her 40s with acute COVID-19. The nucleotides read TGTGCCAGCTCACCCCAGGGGGGTAGGGTATATGGCTACACCTTC. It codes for CASSPQGGRVYGYTF.